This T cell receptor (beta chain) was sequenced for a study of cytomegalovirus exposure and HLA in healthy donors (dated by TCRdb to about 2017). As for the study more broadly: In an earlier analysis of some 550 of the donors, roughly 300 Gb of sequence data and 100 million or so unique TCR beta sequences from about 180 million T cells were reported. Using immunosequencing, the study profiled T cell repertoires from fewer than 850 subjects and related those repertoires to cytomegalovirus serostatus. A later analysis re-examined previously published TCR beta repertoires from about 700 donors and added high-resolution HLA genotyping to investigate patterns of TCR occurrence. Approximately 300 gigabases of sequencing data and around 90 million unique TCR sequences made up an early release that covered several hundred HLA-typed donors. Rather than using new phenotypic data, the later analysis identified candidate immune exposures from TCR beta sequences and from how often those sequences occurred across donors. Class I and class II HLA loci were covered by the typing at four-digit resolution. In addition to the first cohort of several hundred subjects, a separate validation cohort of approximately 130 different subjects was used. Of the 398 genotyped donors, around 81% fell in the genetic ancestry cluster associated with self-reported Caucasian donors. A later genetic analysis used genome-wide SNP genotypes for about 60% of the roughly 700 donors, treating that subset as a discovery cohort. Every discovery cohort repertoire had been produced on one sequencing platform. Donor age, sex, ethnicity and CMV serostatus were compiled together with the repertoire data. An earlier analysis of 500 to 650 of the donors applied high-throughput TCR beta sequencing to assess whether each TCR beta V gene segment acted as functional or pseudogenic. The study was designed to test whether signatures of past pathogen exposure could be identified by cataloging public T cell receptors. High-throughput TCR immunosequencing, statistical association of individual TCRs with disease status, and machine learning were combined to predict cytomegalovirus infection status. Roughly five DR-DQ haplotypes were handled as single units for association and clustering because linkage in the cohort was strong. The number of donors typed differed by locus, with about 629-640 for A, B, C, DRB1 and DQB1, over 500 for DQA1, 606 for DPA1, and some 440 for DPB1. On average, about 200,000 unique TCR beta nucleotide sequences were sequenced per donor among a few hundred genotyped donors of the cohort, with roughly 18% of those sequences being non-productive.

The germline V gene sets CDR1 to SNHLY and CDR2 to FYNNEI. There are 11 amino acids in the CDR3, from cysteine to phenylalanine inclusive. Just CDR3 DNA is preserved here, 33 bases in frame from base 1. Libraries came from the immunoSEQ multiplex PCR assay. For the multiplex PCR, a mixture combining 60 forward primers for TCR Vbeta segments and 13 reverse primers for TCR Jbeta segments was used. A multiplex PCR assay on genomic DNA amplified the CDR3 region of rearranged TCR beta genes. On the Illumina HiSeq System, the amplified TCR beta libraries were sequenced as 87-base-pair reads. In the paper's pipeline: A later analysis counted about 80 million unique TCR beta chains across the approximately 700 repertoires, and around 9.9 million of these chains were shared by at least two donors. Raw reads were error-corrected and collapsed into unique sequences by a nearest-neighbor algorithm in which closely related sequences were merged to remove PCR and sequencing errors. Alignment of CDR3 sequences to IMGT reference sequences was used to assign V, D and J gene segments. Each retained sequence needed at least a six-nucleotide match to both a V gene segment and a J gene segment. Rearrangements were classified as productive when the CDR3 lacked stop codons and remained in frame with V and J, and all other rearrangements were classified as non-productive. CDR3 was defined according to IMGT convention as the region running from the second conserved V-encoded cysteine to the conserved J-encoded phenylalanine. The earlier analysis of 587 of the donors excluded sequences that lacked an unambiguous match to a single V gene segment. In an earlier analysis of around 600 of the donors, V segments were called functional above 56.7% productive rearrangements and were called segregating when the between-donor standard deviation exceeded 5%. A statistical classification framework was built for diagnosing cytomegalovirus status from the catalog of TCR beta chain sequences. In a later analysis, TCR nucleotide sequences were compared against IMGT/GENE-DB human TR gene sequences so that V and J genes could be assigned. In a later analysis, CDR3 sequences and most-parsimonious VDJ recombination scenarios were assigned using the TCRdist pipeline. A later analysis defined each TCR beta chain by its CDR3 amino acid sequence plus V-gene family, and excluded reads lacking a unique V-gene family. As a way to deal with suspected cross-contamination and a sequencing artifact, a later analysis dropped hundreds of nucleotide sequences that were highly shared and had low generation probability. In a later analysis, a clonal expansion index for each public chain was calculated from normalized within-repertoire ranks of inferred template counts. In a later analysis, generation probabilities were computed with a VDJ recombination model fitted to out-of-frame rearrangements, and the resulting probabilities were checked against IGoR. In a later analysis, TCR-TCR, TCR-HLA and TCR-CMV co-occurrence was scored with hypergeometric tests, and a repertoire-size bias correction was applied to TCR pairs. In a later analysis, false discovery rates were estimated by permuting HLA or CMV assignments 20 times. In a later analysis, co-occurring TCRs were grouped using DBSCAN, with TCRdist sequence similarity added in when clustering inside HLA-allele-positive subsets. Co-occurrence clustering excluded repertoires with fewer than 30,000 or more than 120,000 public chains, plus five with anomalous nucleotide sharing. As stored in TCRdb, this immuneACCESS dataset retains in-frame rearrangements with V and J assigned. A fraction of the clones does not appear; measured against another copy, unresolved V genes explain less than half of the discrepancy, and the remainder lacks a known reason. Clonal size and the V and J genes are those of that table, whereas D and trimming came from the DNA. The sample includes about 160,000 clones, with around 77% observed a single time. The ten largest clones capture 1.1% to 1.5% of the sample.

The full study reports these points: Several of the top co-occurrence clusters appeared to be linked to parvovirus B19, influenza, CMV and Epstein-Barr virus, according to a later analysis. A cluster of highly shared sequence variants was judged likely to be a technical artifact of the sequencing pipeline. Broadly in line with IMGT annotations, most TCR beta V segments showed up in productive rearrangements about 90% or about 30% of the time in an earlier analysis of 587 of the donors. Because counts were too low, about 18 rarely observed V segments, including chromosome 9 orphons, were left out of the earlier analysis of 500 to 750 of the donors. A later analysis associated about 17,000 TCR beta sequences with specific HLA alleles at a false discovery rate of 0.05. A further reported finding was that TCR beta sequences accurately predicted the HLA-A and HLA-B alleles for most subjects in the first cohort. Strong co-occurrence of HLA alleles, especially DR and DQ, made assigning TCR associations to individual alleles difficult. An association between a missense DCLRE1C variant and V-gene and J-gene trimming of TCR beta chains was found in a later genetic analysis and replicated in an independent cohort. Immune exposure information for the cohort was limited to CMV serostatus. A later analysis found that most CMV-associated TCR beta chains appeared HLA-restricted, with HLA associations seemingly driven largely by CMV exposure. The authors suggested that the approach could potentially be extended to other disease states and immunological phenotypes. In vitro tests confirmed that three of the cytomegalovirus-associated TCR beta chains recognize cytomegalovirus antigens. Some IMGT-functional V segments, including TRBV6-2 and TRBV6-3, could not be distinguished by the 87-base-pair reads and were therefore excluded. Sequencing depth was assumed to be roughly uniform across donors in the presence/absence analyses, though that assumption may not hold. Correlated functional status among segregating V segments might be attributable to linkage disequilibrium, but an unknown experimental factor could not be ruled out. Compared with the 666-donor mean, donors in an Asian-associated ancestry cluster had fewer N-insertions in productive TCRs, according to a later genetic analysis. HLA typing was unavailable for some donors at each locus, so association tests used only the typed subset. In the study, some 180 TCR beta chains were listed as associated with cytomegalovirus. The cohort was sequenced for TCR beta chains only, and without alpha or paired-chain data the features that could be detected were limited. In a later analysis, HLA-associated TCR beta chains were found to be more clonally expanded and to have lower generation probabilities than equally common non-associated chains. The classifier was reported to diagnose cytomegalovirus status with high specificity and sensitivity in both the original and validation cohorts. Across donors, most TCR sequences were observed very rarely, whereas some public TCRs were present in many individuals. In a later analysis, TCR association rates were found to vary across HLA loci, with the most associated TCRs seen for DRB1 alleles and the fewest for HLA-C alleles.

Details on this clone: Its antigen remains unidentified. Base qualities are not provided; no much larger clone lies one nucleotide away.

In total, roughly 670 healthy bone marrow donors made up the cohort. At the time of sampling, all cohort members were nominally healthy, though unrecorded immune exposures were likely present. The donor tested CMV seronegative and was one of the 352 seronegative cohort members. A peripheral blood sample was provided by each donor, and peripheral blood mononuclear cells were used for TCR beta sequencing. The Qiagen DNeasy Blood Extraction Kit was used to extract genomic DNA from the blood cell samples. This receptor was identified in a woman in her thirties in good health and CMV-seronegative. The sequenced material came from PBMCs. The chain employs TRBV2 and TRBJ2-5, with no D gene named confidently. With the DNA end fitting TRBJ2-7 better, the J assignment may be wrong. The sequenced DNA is TGTGCCAGCAGTGAGATACGCGAGCAGTACTTC. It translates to CASSEIREQYF.